These 17 T cell receptor beta chains were all obtained from the same sample, sequenced in a study of control samples from healthy donors and cancer patients (dated by TCRdb to 2020 to 2021). To prepare the library, the immunoSEQ multiplex PCR assay was applied. The source is immuneACCESS, and TCRdb retained only in-frame sequences with V and J called. Part of the clones is not carried over; for the studies checked, unresolved V genes explain less than half of this, and the remainder is unexplained. A total of just under 65,000 clones appear in this sample, approximately 85% of them only once. The leading ten clones occupy about 5% of the sample. Sequencing was carried out using blood. Receptor source: a man between 40 and 49 years old in good health.

J is TRBJ2-2 and V is TRBV18; D gene unclear. Between the trimmed V and J ends, which lost 3 bases and 5 bases, there was a span of 10 bases. This CDR3 spans 14 amino acids. Germline V CDR1 and CDR2: KGHSH, LQKENI. This CDR3 is CASSPAAGTGELFF. In DNA, the CDR3 is TGTGCCAGCTCACCGGCAGCAGGAACCGGGGAGCTGTTTTTT.

CDR3 nucleotide sequence: TGTGCCAGCAGTTTACATCCCCGGAGCACTGAAGCTTTCTTT. Protein: CASSLHPRSTEAFF. The genes are TRBV28 and TRBJ1-1; D gene uncertain. The CDR3 totals 14 residues. Germline V gene data show CDR1 as MDHEN and CDR2 as SYDVKM. The germline V and J ends were trimmed by 2 bases and 4 bases, with 11 bases remaining between them.

The chain uses TRBV15 and TRBJ1-2; 12 bases are shared with TRBD1. The CDR3 is 15 residues long. With V trimmed by 5 bases and J by 4 bases, 5 bases remained unmatched. Germline V gives CDR1 LNHNV, CDR2 YYDKDF (reference sequence). The DNA for the CDR3 is TGTGCCACCAGCGAGGGACAGGGGGCCGGCTATGGCTACACCTTC. Its translation is CATSEGQGAGYGYTF.

This clone was observed once. At the DNA level, this CDR3 is encoded by other sequences in the same sample as well. The gene calls are TRBV7-2 and TRBJ1-4; D may be TRBD1 (5 bases). The CDR3 contains 16 residues. Germline V gene sequence: CDR1 SGHTA, CDR2 FQGNSA. V was cut by 6 bases and J by 7 bases, with 21 bases left in between. The chain's CDR3 is CASSLRSGVRSEKLFF. CDR3 bases: TGTGCCAGCAGTCTAAGATCGGGGGTTAGGAGTGAAAAACTGTTTTTT.

This chain links TRBV6-2 or TRBV6-3 with TRBJ2-1, with 11 bases aligning to TRBD2. The CDR3 sequence is 12 residues long. CDR1 is MNHEY, CDR2 SVGEGT, per germline. V lost 9 bases to trimming and J lost 8 bases; unmatched junction nucleotides: 3. As DNA, the CDR3 is TGTGCCAGTAGCGGGGGGGGCTATGAGCAGTTCTTC. This translates into CASSGGGYEQFF.

This sequence joins TRBV5-1 and TRBJ2-7, with 7 bases aligning to TRBD2. CDR1 and CDR2 (germline): SGHRS, YFSETQ. V lost 3 bases and J lost 2; bases outside the gene matches: 8. The CDR3 is made up of 15 amino acids. CDR3 coding DNA: TGCGCCAGCAGCTCGTCGGCGGGAGAGACCTACGAGCAGTACTTC. This sequence encodes CASSSSAGETYEQYF.

This clone was recorded only once. The V and J genes are TRBV7-6 and TRBJ2-3; D call uncertain. Per the germline V gene, CDR1 is SGHVS and CDR2 is FNYEAQ. This CDR3 spans 14 amino acids. Trimming took 7 bases from V and 0 from J, leaving 11 bases between them. The CDR3 sequence: CASTASPSTDTQYF. The CDR3 DNA sequence: TGTGCCAGCACCGCAAGTCCCAGCACAGATACGCAGTATTTT.

This chain uses TRBV10-1 with TRBJ1-5; D remains unclear. Per the germline V gene, CDR1 is WNHNN and CDR2 is SYGVQD (reference sequence). The CDR3 totals 17 residues. With 3 bases removed from V and 0 bases from J, the gap between germline ends came to 15 bases. For the CDR3, the DNA is TGCGCCAGCAGTGATCCGGAACAGCGGTATAGCAATCAGCCCCAGCATTTT. This sequence encodes CASSDPEQRYSNQPQHF.

The chain employs TRBV7-2 and TRBJ1-3; 7 bases match TRBD1. V lost 3 bases to trimming and J lost 0 bases; unmatched junction nucleotides: 11. This CDR3 comprises 18 residues. Germline V gene lookup returns CDR1 SGHTA and CDR2 FQGNSA. CDR3 DNA: TGTGCCAGCAGCTTGGGAACAGGGGCCACACTCTCTGGAAACACCATATATTTT. Translating gives CASSLGTGATLSGNTIYF.

This clone was counted between two and nine times. The CDR3 is CASSLVRGPGRDNEQFF. The CDR3, as DNA: TGTGCCAGCAGCTTGGTGAGGGGTCCCGGGAGAGACAATGAGCAGTTCTTC. The rearrangement joins TRBV5-8 to TRBJ2-1; D is perhaps TRBD2 (6 bases). Trimming left V 0 bases short and J 5 bases short, with 18 bases between. The CDR3 is 17 amino acids. CDR1 and CDR2 from the germline V gene are SGHTS and YDEGEE.

As to this clone: An end of the junction does not agree with germline; a read error may underlie this. V and J are TRBV29-1 and TRBJ1-2; the D is unclear. The germline V gene encodes CDR1 SQVTM and CDR2 ANQGSEA. The CDR3 is made up of 11 amino acids. CDR3 region: CSAEGYYGYTF. The CDR3 DNA sequence: TGCAGCGCTGAAGGGTACTATGGCTACACCTTC.

The chain has TRBV5-8 and TRBJ2-5; D not certain. The germline gives CDR1 SGHTS, CDR2 YDEGEE. The V gene lost 0 bases and the J gene lost 2 bases, with 8 bases spanning the gap. The CDR3 contains 14 residues. CDR3 DNA sequence: TGTGCCAGCAGCTTGGCGGAGAGACAAGAGACCCAGTACTTC. Its protein product is CASSLAERQETQYF.

V is TRBV7-3 and J is TRBJ2-6; the D call may be TRBD1 or TRBD2 (7 bases each). Germline V lookup: CDR1 SGHTA, CDR2 FQGTGA. The V end lost 5 bases, the J end lost 2 bases, and 22 bases lay between the germline ends. The CDR3 has 19 amino acids. In nucleotides, the CDR3 is TGTGCCAGCAGCATGGGAGGGGGCTTACAGGGGACTGGGGCCAACGTCCTGACTTTC. Translated: CASSMGGGLQGTGANVLTF.

In its sample, this clone was seen a few times. The rearrangement uses TRBV10-1 and TRBJ1-3; 10 bases fit TRBD1. Germline V CDR1 and CDR2: WNHNN, SYGVQD (reference sequence). V shed 7 bases and J 4 bases; nucleotides not matched to a gene: 7. CDR3 length: 15 amino acids. The CDR3 reads CASNKGQGGGNTIYF. Written as DNA, the CDR3 is TGCGCCAGCAATAAAGGACAGGGGGGAGGAAACACCATATATTTT.

The rearrangement links TRBV6-5 to TRBJ2-3, with 8 positions matching TRBD1. CDR1 and CDR2 from the germline V gene are MNHEY and SVGAGI. The CDR3 runs to 15 residues. Trimming removed 7 bases from V and 2 bases from J; junction bases left unmatched: 8. Here the CDR3 reads CASTIDRGLTDTQYF. The CDR3 bases are TGTGCCAGCACGATCGACAGGGGACTCACAGATACGCAGTATTTT.

The chain carries TRBV9 and TRBJ2-5; 9 bases align to TRBD2. CDR3 size: 15 residues. Losses at the gene ends were 3 bases for V and 4 bases for J; bases not matched to a gene: 7. Germline V gives CDR1 SGDLS, CDR2 YYNGEE. The CDR3 DNA is TGTGCCAGCAGCGGCGCGGGGGGGCAGGGAGAGACCCAGTACTTC. Translated, it gives CASSGAGGQGETQYF.

This CDR3 is CASSNLGVEETQYF. DNA of the CDR3: TGCGCCAGCAGCAATTTGGGGGTGGAGGAGACCCAGTACTTC. The genes are TRBV5-1 and TRBJ2-5, with D perhaps being TRBD1 or TRBD2 (5 bases each). The CDR3 consists of 14 residues. The ends were cut back, 4 bases at V and 5 bases at J, with 15 bases in the middle. CDR1 is SGHRS and CDR2 is YFSETQ in the germline V gene.